This T cell receptor (beta chain) was sequenced in a study of T-cell reconstitution after alpha-beta-depleted transplantation in children. The TCRbeta library incorporated unique molecular identifiers. TCRdb re-called the PCR reads through MiXCR, storing one row per CDR3 protein. The table has 600,000 to 700,000 distinct CDR3 sequences, under 15% seen once. This clonotype was counted at least ten times. Looked up from germline, CDR1 is SGHRS and CDR2 is YFSETQ. Deletions cut 4 bases from V and 0 bases from J, with 8 bases between. There are 14 residues in the CDR3. This TCR came from a girl aged 2-15 years with congenital amegakaryocytic thrombocytopenia, due to receive a stem cell transplant. The chain employs TRBV5-1 and TRBJ2-1; no definite D call. The sequences come from PBMCs, collected before TCRalphabeta/CD19-depleted stem cell transplant. CDR3 bases: TGCGCCAGCAGCAACCAAAGCTCCTACAATGAGCAGTTCTTC. Translating gives CASSNQSSYNEQFF.